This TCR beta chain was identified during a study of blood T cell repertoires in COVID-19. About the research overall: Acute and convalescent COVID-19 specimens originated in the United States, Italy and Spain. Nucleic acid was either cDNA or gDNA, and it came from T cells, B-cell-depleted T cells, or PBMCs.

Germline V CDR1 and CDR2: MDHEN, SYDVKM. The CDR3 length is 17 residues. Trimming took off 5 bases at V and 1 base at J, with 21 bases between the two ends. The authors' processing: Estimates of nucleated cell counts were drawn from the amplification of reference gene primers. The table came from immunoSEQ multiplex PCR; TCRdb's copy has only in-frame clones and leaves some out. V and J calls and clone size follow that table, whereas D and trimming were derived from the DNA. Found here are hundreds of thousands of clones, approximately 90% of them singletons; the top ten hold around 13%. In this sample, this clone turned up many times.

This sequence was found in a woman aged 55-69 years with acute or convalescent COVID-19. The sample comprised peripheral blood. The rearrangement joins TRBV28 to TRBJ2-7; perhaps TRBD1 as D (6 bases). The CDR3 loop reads CASSVPQTGLSSYEQYF. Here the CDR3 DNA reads TGTGCCAGCAGTGTCCCTCAAACAGGGCTGTCTTCCTACGAGCAGTACTTC.